The clone carrying this TCR beta chain was found many times. Its target is unknown. Researchers used 5'RACE with constant-segment primers to make TCR alpha and TCR beta cDNA libraries that carry sample barcodes and UMIs. Each CDR3 protein gets one entry after TCRdb re-called the 5' RACE reads with MiXCR. The data hold a few hundred thousand distinct CDR3 sequences, with approximately 15% observed a single time. Germline V gives CDR1 SGHRS, CDR2 YFSETQ. Trimming took off 0 bases at V and 5 bases at J, with 11 bases between the two ends. This CDR3 has 14 amino acids. This specimen comes from a study of T-cell memory formation after mild COVID-19. In the study overall: The study found TCR clusters largely donor specific. Broader study findings: Later expanders leaned toward CD4+, whereas clones contracting from day 15 to 85 were balanced CD4/CD8.

The chain couples TRBV5-1 to TRBJ2-5; the D is unclear. Sequenced: PBMCs or a T cell subset sorted from them (not recorded which). The receptor comes from a man younger than 35 who had mild COVID-19 (a few samples of this study predate the infection). Cell type and time point are not known. Written as DNA, the CDR3 is TGCGCCAGCAGCTTGGTTCCCCCCGGGGAGACCCAGTACTTC. Amino acids: CASSLVPPGETQYF.